The following is a T cell receptor beta chain sequence with its context. This entry comes from a study of blood T cell repertoires in COVID-19. Background on the study: Spain, Italy and the United States supplied samples that represented acute and convalescent COVID-19.

V lost 9 bases, J lost 9 bases, and 13 bases stayed unmatched. Germline V gene sequence: CDR1 LNHDA, CDR2 SQIVND (reference sequence). The CDR3 loop spans 15 amino acids. Per the original methods: Reference gene primers were amplified, and this amplification served to estimate nucleated cell counts. The protocol was immunoSEQ multiplex PCR, while the TCRdb copy is restricted to in-frame clones and leaves out a portion. V and J calls plus clone size are reproduced from that table; the DNA served to infer D and trimming. The top ten hold under 15% of the sample, which has over 90,000 clones, just over 85% seen once.

The sequence was collected from an older woman in a cohort sampled during active or convalescent COVID-19. The sequencing sample was made of peripheral blood. The V and J genes are TRBV19 and TRBJ2-1; 11 bases are shared with TRBD1. DNA of the CDR3: TGTGCCAGCCTTTCCCCGGGACAGGGGGTCTCTGAGCAGTTCTTC. Its translation: CASLSPGQGVSEQFF.